One sample yielded the 29 T cell receptor beta chains listed below, sequenced in a study of shared clonotypes between healthy human individuals. Assay used: immunoSEQ multiplex PCR; TCRdb lists only in-frame clones, some missing. This repertoire shows 2 million to 3 million clones, over 85% found once; its top ten account for around 0.14%. Material: naive CD4+ T cells sorted from blood. The subset is: CD45RA+ positively selected. These receptors originate from a young man in good health.

This chain uses TRBV9 with TRBJ2-2, with D tentatively TRBD2 (5 bases). The CDR3 is 15 residues long. V lost 4 bases, J lost 0 bases, and 10 bases lay in between. The germline V gene encodes CDR1 SGDLS and CDR2 YYNGEE. In nucleotides, the CDR3 is TGTGCCAGCAGCCGAGGGCCAGCGAACACCGGGGAGCTGTTTTTT. Protein: CASSRGPANTGELFF.

J is TRBJ2-4 and V is TRBV6-1, with no clear D. This CDR3 has 14 residues. CDR1 is MNHNS and CDR2 is SASEGT in the germline V gene. V was trimmed by 4 bases and J by 3 bases, leaving 10 bases between them. CDR3 loop: CASSGSLDKNIQYF. CDR3 coding DNA: TGTGCCAGCAGTGGAAGTTTGGACAAAAACATTCAGTACTTC.

V is TRBV4-3 and J is TRBJ2-7, with TRBD2 as a possible D gene (6 bases). The CDR3 runs to 15 residues. Between the trimmed V and J ends, which lost 1 base and 2 bases, there was a span of 12 bases. Germline assignment: CDR1 LGHNA and CDR2 YSLEER. Here the CDR3 reads CASSQVADSAYEQYF. In nucleotides, the CDR3 is TGCGCCAGCAGCCAAGTAGCGGATAGTGCCTACGAGCAGTACTTC.

The chain links TRBV18 to TRBJ2-5, with D possibly being TRBD2 (6 bases). V lost 2 bases and J 2 bases, leaving 12 bases between the germline ends. This CDR3 region has 15 residues. The germline gives CDR1 KGHSH, CDR2 LQKENI. CDR3 region: CASSPAIGLQETQYF. In DNA form, the CDR3 reads TGTGCCAGCTCACCAGCAATAGGACTACAAGAGACCCAGTACTTC.

The chain is built from TRBV6-5 and TRBJ1-6, with D unresolved. CDR3 length: 14 amino acids. The germline V gene encodes CDR1 MNHEY and CDR2 SVGAGI. V shed 6 bases and J shed 9 bases, with 15 bases lying between them. This CDR3 is CASRRDGGGSPLHF. CDR3 coding DNA: TGTGCCAGCAGGCGAGACGGAGGTGGTTCACCCCTCCACTTT.

This chain joins TRBV5-1 and TRBJ2-1; D is uncertain. Germline assignment: CDR1 SGHRS and CDR2 YFSETQ. The CDR3 runs 14 residues. V was clipped by 2 bases and J by 2 bases, with 8 bases between them. CDR3 in DNA: TGCGCCAGCAGCTTACTTCAGACCTACAATGAGCAGTTCTTC. Protein: CASSLLQTYNEQFF.

The chain couples TRBV9 to TRBJ2-1, with 12 bases matching TRBD2. The germline V gene encodes CDR1 SGDLS and CDR2 YYNGEE. The CDR3 consists of 15 residues. V dropped 4 bases and J dropped 7; count of bases not matched to a gene: 6. CDR3 in amino acids: CASSITSGRLNEQFF. The CDR3 DNA is TGTGCCAGCAGCATTACTAGCGGGAGGTTGAATGAGCAGTTCTTC.

The chain is built from TRBV4-1 and TRBJ2-2; D call uncertain. V lost 0 bases to trimming and J lost 6 bases, with 8 bases between them. CDR1 and CDR2 (germline): MGHRA, YSYEKL. The CDR3 runs 14 residues. The DNA for the CDR3 is TGCGCCAGCAGCCAAGAGGTTCGGCCCGGGGAGCTGTTTTTT. Amino acid sequence: CASSQEVRPGELFF.

The gene calls are TRBV15 and TRBJ2-3; weak D call: TRBD2 (6 bases). The CDR3 has 15 amino acids. V dropped 0 bases and J dropped 6 bases, with 13 bases sitting between them. The germline gives CDR1 LNHNV, CDR2 YYDKDF (reference sequence). CDR3 DNA: TGTGCCACCAGCAGAGAGCGGGGAGGATTGGATACGCAGTATTTT. It codes for CATSRERGGLDTQYF.

V gene TRBV11-1 combines with J gene TRBJ1-1; 9 nucleotides match TRBD1. After removal of 1 base from V and 9 bases from J, the junction contained 6 bases not matched to a gene. This CDR3 has 14 amino acids. Germline loops: CDR1 SGHAT, CDR2 FQDESV (reference sequence). The CDR3: CASSLGDRDGQAFF. The CDR3 bases are TGTGCCAGCAGCTTAGGGGACAGGGACGGGCAAGCTTTCTTT.

The chain couples TRBV5-5 to TRBJ2-7; a weak D match, TRBD2 (6 bases). Trimming took 3 bases from V and 1 from J, leaving 11 bases between them. Germline CDR1 reads SGHKS; CDR2 reads YYEKEE (reference sequence). This CDR3 spans 14 amino acids. CDR3 DNA sequence: TGTGCCAGCAGCTCGGGACTTCGATCCTACGAGCAGTACTTC. This sequence encodes CASSSGLRSYEQYF.

CDR3 nucleotides: TGCGCCAGCAGCCAAGGGGACGGACGCCAAGAGACCCAGTACTTC. Encoded protein: CASSQGDGRQETQYF. J is TRBJ2-5 and V is TRBV4-1; possibly TRBD1 or TRBD2 for D (5 bases each). V lost 1 base to trimming and J lost 1 base, with 10 bases between them. The CDR3 contains 15 residues. CDR1 is MGHRA and CDR2 is YSYEKL in the germline V gene.

This chain joins TRBV10-3 and TRBJ2-3, with TRBD2 matching over 10 bases. Trimming removed 3 bases from V and 3 bases from J; junction bases left unmatched: 12. Germline V gene lookup returns CDR1 ENHRY and CDR2 SYGVKD. This CDR3 spans 18 amino acids. CDR3 sequence: CAISDPGLAGVKTDTQYF. The DNA for the CDR3 is TGTGCCATCAGTGACCCGGGGCTAGCGGGGGTTAAGACAGATACGCAGTATTTT.

The chain is built from TRBV5-1 and TRBJ2-5; maybe TRBD1 (5 bases). This CDR3 contains 14 residues. Deletions cut 2 bases from V and 0 bases from J, with 8 bases between. Germline-derived CDR1 and CDR2 are SGHRS and YFSETQ. The CDR3 protein is CASSFQQDQETQYF. The CDR3 DNA follows: TGCGCCAGCAGCTTCCAACAGGACCAAGAGACCCAGTACTTC.

This chain uses TRBV27 with TRBJ1-1; D call uncertain. Germline V gene data show CDR1 as MNHEY and CDR2 as SMNVEV (reference sequence). Trimming stripped 3 bases from V and 0 bases from J, with 14 bases between. The length of the CDR3 is 16 residues. The CDR3 reads CASSLEGTAMNTEAFF. CDR3 coding DNA: TGTGCCAGCAGTTTGGAGGGAACAGCCATGAACACTGAAGCTTTCTTT.

This clone was seen just once. This CDR3 is also generated by other DNA sequences in the sample. The chain carries TRBV7-3 and TRBJ2-2; the match to TRBD1 covers 11 bases. There are 15 residues in the CDR3. CDR1 is SGHTA and CDR2 is FQGTGA in the germline V gene. V was clipped by 4 bases and J by 4 bases; unmatched bases: 2. The CDR3 here is CASSSGQGGTGELFF. Here the CDR3 DNA reads TGTGCCAGCAGCTCGGGACAGGGGGGCACCGGGGAGCTGTTTTTT.

V and J are TRBV19 and TRBJ2-4, with 11 positions matching TRBD2. There are 17 residues in the CDR3. V trimming: 5 bases; J trimming: 1 base; junction bases outside the gene matches: 7. Germline V gene data show CDR1 as LNHDA and CDR2 as SQIVND (reference sequence). The CDR3 region is CASSDLAGGTAKNIQYF. CDR3 coding DNA: TGTGCCAGTAGTGACCTAGCGGGAGGTACGGCCAAAAACATTCAGTACTTC.

The chain carries TRBV7-2 and TRBJ2-5; 10 positions agree with TRBD2. The CDR3 spans 16 residues. The germline V gene has CDR1 SGHTA and CDR2 FQGNSA. J lost 5 bases, V lost 1 base, and 7 bases had no gene match. CDR3 DNA sequence: TGTGCCAGCAGCTTAGACGCTAGCGGGAGAGGGGAGACCCAGTACTTC. Protein sequence: CASSLDASGRGETQYF.

V is TRBV6-6 and J is TRBJ1-1; D gene unclear. This CDR3 contains 14 residues. Germline V gene sequence: CDR1 MNHNY, CDR2 SVGAGI (reference sequence). V lost 8 bases to trimming and J lost 7 bases, with 20 bases between them. CDR3 coding DNA: TGTGCCAGCGTCCGCCCGGGCGCGGTAAGTGAAGCTTTCTTT. Its translation is CASVRPGAVSEAFF.

The rearrangement uses TRBV10-3 and TRBJ2-7; TRBD2 matches 9 bases. Germline trimming cut 10 bases from V and 4 bases from J; bases unmatched to any gene: 11. Germline V gene lookup returns CDR1 ENHRY and CDR2 SYGVKD. The CDR3 extends over 14 amino acids. CDR3 DNA: TGTGCCACCAAGCGGGAGGCCTCTGGGTACGAGCAGTACTTC. Its protein product is CATKREASGYEQYF.

In regard to this clone: The same CDR3 also results from other DNA sequences found in this sample. The CDR3 nucleotides are TGTGCCAGCAGTGAAGGGGTGACAGGCTCCTACGAGCAGTACTTC. Translating it yields CASSEGVTGSYEQYF. The V and J genes are TRBV6-1 and TRBJ2-7; maybe TRBD1 (6 bases). The CDR3 is 15 amino acids. The V gene lost 1 base and the J gene lost 0 bases, with 10 bases spanning the gap. Germline V gives CDR1 MNHNS, CDR2 SASEGT.

This rearrangement joins TRBV5-5 to TRBJ1-4; D may be TRBD1 (5 bases). Germline V CDR1 and CDR2: SGHKS, YYEKEE (reference sequence). Trimming removed 4 bases from V and 3 bases from J, with 10 bases in between. The CDR3 totals 14 residues. The DNA of the CDR3 is TGTGCCAGCAGCAGTGCGGGGGCTAATGAAAAACTGTTTTTT. It codes for CASSSAGANEKLFF.

The rearrangement joins TRBV27 to TRBJ2-3; the match to TRBD2 covers 10 bases. After removal of 5 bases from V and 3 bases from J, the junction contained 8 bases not matched to a gene. This CDR3 spans 16 amino acids. Germline CDR1 and CDR2: MNHEY and SMNVEV (reference sequence). In DNA form, the CDR3 reads TGTGCCAGCAGTGGAAAAGCGGGGGGGCCGACAGATACGCAGTATTTT. This codes for CASSGKAGGPTDTQYF.

V is TRBV6-1 and J is TRBJ1-5, with a tentative D call TRBD1 (5 bases). Trimming left V 5 bases short and J 5 bases short, with 10 bases between. Germline V lookup: CDR1 MNHNS, CDR2 SASEGT. This CDR3 has 13 amino acids. The CDR3 protein is CASSPGLDQPQHF. CDR3 coding DNA: TGTGCCAGCAGTCCAGGGCTCGATCAGCCCCAGCATTTT.

The chain recombines TRBV9 with TRBJ2-7; 7 bases agree with TRBD1. The CDR3 contains 15 residues. CDR1 is SGDLS and CDR2 is YYNGEE in the germline V gene. With V trimmed by 0 bases and J by 7 bases, 10 bases remained unmatched. CDR3: CASSVVPGGLGEQYF. The CDR3, as DNA: TGTGCCAGCAGCGTAGTACCAGGGGGTCTCGGGGAGCAGTACTTC.

The V call is TRBV12-5, the J call TRBJ1-2; D gene ambiguous. CDR3 length: 16 residues. V shed 0 bases and J shed 3 bases, with 14 bases lying between them. Per the germline V gene, CDR1 is LGHNT and CDR2 is FRNRAP. DNA for the CDR3: TGTGCTAGTGGTTTGGTACTAGGCGACTATTACTATGGCTACACCTTC. It translates to CASGLVLGDYYYGYTF.

This clone was picked up a small number of times. V is TRBV29-1 and J is TRBJ2-7; 11 nucleotides line up with TRBD1. From germline, CDR1 is SQVTM and CDR2 ANQGSEA. The trim removed 7 bases at V and 3 bases at J, leaving 2 bases unmatched. The CDR3 sequence is 12 residues long. In DNA, the CDR3 is TGCAGCGCGGGACAGGGGGACTACGAGCAGTACTTC. Translated, it gives CSAGQGDYEQYF.

J is TRBJ2-1 and V is TRBV5-1, with D possibly being TRBD1 or TRBD2 (5 bases each). Looked up from germline, CDR1 is SGHRS and CDR2 is YFSETQ. V lost 4 bases, J lost 10 bases, and 18 bases lay in between. The CDR3 covers 14 residues. The CDR3 reads CASSTGTAQREQFF. The CDR3 DNA reads as TGCGCCAGCAGCACCGGGACCGCCCAAAGGGAGCAGTTCTTC.

To note about this clone: This specimen includes other DNA sequences encoding the same CDR3. J is TRBJ2-7 and V is TRBV5-6; D unresolved. V was clipped by 4 bases and J by 1 base, with 6 bases between them. The CDR3 runs to 12 residues. CDR1 SGHDT and CDR2 YYEEEE come from the germline V gene. In nucleotides, the CDR3 is TGTGCCAGCAGCCAAGATTCCTACGAGCAGTACTTC. Its protein is CASSQDSYEQYF.